Each of the 10 T cell receptor beta chains below was sequenced from the same sample in a study of shared clonotypes between healthy human individuals. The repertoire was sequenced with immunoSEQ multiplex PCR; TCRdb's copy has only in-frame clones and lacks some. In the table there are roughly 2,300,000 clones, about 90% of which are singletons. The specimen sequenced was naive CD4+ T cells from PBMCs. The subset was: CD45RA+ positively selected. The receptors shown here come from a young man in good health. Some clones in this sample may be carry-over from other donors' samples.

This clone came up once. The chain uses TRBV10-3 and TRBJ1-2; D call uncertain. Germline loops: CDR1 ENHRY, CDR2 SYGVKD. The CDR3 consists of 12 residues. V lost 5 bases and J 4 bases, leaving 8 bases between the germline ends. In nucleotides, the CDR3 is TGTGCCATCAGTCCAGGAATCTATGGCTACACCTTC. Residues: CAISPGIYGYTF.

The rearrangement links TRBV5-4 to TRBJ2-5; 8 bases fit TRBD2. The V gene's germline CDR1 is SGHNT and CDR2 YYREEE (reference sequence). V lost 2 bases, J lost 2 bases, and 2 bases stayed unmatched. The CDR3 contains 14 residues. CDR3 bases: TGTGCCAGCAGCTTTACTAGCGGTCAAGAGACCCAGTACTTC. Residues: CASSFTSGQETQYF.

The CDR3 DNA sequence: TGTGCCAGCAGTTCCCCGGATGGAACTAATGAAAAACTGTTTTTT. Translating it yields CASSSPDGTNEKLFF. V and J are TRBV28 and TRBJ1-4; no definite D call. V was pared by 4 bases and J by 1 base, with 10 bases between. The CDR3 covers 15 residues. Germline V lookup: CDR1 MDHEN, CDR2 SYDVKM.

The V call is TRBV2, the J call TRBJ2-7; TRBD1 agrees at 7 bases. V lost 4 bases and J lost 6; bases outside the gene matches: 9. CDR1 and CDR2 (germline): SNHLY, FYNNEI. CDR3 size: 14 residues. CDR3 loop: CASSATGLNVEQYF. DNA for the CDR3: TGTGCCAGCAGTGCGACAGGGTTAAATGTCGAGCAGTACTTC.

The chain has TRBV7-9 and TRBJ1-2; no firm D call. The germline V and J ends were trimmed by 3 bases and 7 bases, with 9 bases remaining between them. CDR3 length: 12 amino acids. Germline values: CDR1 SEHNR, CDR2 FQNEAQ (reference sequence). The CDR3, as DNA: TGTGCCAGCAGCTTTATACTCTCTGGCTACACCTTC. Residues: CASSFILSGYTF.

The chain uses TRBV7-3 and TRBJ2-1, with unresolved D. Trimming removed 5 bases at V and 9 bases at J, with 32 bases between. CDR1 is SGHTA and CDR2 is FQGTGA in the germline V gene. The CDR3 loop spans 19 amino acids. Here the CDR3 reads CASSPGAHTFSKMGSEQFF. The CDR3 DNA sequence: TGTGCCAGCAGCCCCGGAGCCCATACATTCTCAAAGATGGGTAGTGAGCAGTTCTTC.

The V call is TRBV10-3, the J call TRBJ2-7, with 8 bases aligning to TRBD2. Germline V gene data show CDR1 as ENHRY and CDR2 as SYGVKD. V trimming: 4 bases; J trimming: 3 bases; junction bases outside the gene matches: 5. The CDR3 totals 14 residues. The CDR3 DNA is TGTGCCATCAGTGGCGGGGGGAGGGGCTACGAGCAGTACTTC. It codes for CAISGGGRGYEQYF.

J is TRBJ2-5 and V is TRBV7-9; the match to TRBD2 covers 11 bases. Trimming at V came to 3 bases and at J to 5 bases, leaving 8 bases not matched to a gene. CDR1 SEHNR and CDR2 FQNEAQ come from the germline V gene (reference sequence). The CDR3 has 16 residues. The CDR3 region has the DNA TGTGCCAGCAGCTTTTTTCTAGCGGGGGGTAGCGAGACCCAGTACTTC. This translates into CASSFFLAGGSETQYF.

This CDR3 is CASSSRTGAGNTIYF. The CDR3 DNA reads TGTGCCAGCAGTAGTCGGACAGGGGCTGGAAACACCATATATTTT. This chain connects TRBV25-1 to TRBJ1-3, with TRBD1 identical over 9 bases. The CDR3 runs 15 residues. V trimming: 5 bases; J trimming: 2 bases; junction bases outside the gene matches: 4. The germline V gene has CDR1 MGHDK and CDR2 SYGVNS.

The chain combines TRBV28 with TRBJ2-5; D is perhaps TRBD2 (6 bases). The V end was cut by 7 bases, the J end by 5 bases, with 23 bases between. Germline assignment: CDR1 MDHEN and CDR2 SYDVKM. The CDR3 totals 16 residues. The CDR3 sequence: CASTRAPGPSGETQYF. In DNA, the CDR3 is TGTGCCAGCACGAGAGCACCGGGCCCCAGCGGGGAGACCCAGTACTTC.